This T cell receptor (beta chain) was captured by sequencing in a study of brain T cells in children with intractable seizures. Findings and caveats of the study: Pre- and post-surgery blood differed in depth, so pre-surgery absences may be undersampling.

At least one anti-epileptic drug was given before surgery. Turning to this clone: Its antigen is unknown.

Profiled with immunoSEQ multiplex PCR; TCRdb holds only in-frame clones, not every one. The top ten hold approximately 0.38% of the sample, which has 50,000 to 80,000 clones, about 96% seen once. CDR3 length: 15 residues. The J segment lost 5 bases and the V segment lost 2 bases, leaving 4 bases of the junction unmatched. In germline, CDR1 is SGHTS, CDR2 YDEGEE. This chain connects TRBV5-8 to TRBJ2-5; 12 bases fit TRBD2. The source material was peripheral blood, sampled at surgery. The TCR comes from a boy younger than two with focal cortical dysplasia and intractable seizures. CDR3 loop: CASSLRTSGGETQYF. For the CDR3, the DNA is TGTGCCAGCAGCTTAAGAACTAGCGGGGGGGAGACCCAGTACTTC.